Listed below are T cell receptor beta chains from one sample, sequenced in a study of cytomegalovirus exposure and HLA in healthy donors. Using immunoSEQ multiplex PCR, the repertoire was profiled, and TCRdb retains in-frame clones only, with some absent. The sample yields around 140,000 clones, about 10% seen once. The sequenced material came from PBMCs. The origin of the receptors is a man aged 45 to 65 in good health and CMV-seronegative. Each CDR3 is given with its conserved first and last residue. D genes are given only for firm matches. The size entry is marked missing in some rows and otherwise reads once, few, many or a size class.

v_call,clone_size,j_call,d_call,cdr3_aa,cdr3_nt
TRBV11-3,few,TRBJ2-2,TRBD1,CASSPDRGTGELFF,TGTGCCAGCAGCCCAGACAGGGGGACCGGGGAGCTGTTTTTT
TRBV15,few,TRBJ2-2,TRBD1,CATSRDIGTGSTGELFF,TGTGCCACCAGCAGAGATATTGGGACAGGGAGCACCGGGGAGCTGTTTTTT
TRBV15,few,TRBJ2-7,TRBD1,CATSRDQGAASYEQYF,TGTGCCACCAGCAGAGATCAGGGGGCCGCCTCCTACGAGCAGTACTTC
TRBV5-1,few,TRBJ2-7,TRBD1,CASSLNRGRSYEQYF,TGCGCCAGCAGCTTGAACAGGGGGAGATCCTACGAGCAGTACTTC
TRBV25-1,few,TRBJ1-1,-,CASSVAGIGTEAFF,TGTGCCAGCAGTGTCGCAGGGATAGGCACTGAAGCTTTCTTT
TRBV15,few,TRBJ2-5,-,CATSRDLEQETQYF,TGTGCCACCAGCAGAGATCTGGAGCAAGAGACCCAGTACTTC
TRBV7-9,-,TRBJ2-1,-,CASSLDDGRVDEQFF,TGTGCCAGCAGCTTAGATGATGGCAGGGTGGATGAGCAGTTCTTC
TRBV5-7,-,TRBJ2-4,TRBD1,CASSPDRGPGGSKNIQYF,TGTGCCAGCAGCCCGGACAGGGGGCCGGGGGGGAGCAAAAACATTCAGTACTTC
TRBV5-6,-,TRBJ1-5,-,CASSLAPGKYNQPQHF,TGTGCCAGCAGCTTGGCCCCCGGGAAATATAATCAGCCCCAGCATTTT
TRBV19,-,TRBJ1-2,-,CASSAGISDYGYTF,TGTGCCAGTAGTGCGGGAATTTCGGACTATGGCTACACCTTC
TRBV5-1,few,TRBJ1-1,-,CASREGLNTEAFF,TGCGCCAGCAGAGAGGGCCTGAACACTGAAGCTTTCTTT
TRBV6-4,few,TRBJ2-2,-,CASSDSGLQGGELFF,TGTGCCAGCAGTGACTCTGGTCTCCAGGGCGGGGAGCTGTTTTTT
TRBV9,-,TRBJ2-7,-,CASSPESSYEQYF,TGTGCCAGCAGCCCCGAGAGCTCCTACGAGCAGTACTTC
TRBV6-4,-,TRBJ2-3,TRBD2,CASSDSQAGDTDTQYF,TGTGCCAGCAGTGACTCGCAAGCGGGAGACACAGATACGCAGTATTTT
TRBV10-1,-,TRBJ2-1,TRBD2,CASSESAGVLNEQFF,TGCGCCAGCAGTGAGTCCGCGGGAGTCCTCAATGAGCAGTTCTTC
TRBV6-5,-,TRBJ2-7,TRBD2,CASSSSGRYEQYF,TGTGCCAGCAGCTCTAGCGGACGCTACGAGCAGTACTTC
TRBV7-8,-,TRBJ2-5,-,CASSLVGGSETQYF,TGTGCCAGCAGCTTAGTCGGAGGTTCTGAGACCCAGTACTTC
TRBV11-2,many,TRBJ1-1,-,CASSGLQGMNTEAFF,TGTGCCAGCAGCGGTTTACAGGGAATGAACACTGAAGCTTTCTTT
TRBV2,few,TRBJ1-5,-,CASSEVPQRSQPQHF,TGTGCCAGCAGTGAAGTGCCCCAGCGGAGTCAGCCCCAGCATTTT
TRBV6-1,-,TRBJ1-5,-,CASNYLAGNQPQHF,TGTGCCAGCAATTATCTAGCTGGGAATCAGCCCCAGCATTTT
TRBV29-1,-,TRBJ2-1,TRBD2,CSVGTSGSWNEQFF,TGCAGCGTGGGGACTAGCGGGAGCTGGAATGAGCAGTTCTTC